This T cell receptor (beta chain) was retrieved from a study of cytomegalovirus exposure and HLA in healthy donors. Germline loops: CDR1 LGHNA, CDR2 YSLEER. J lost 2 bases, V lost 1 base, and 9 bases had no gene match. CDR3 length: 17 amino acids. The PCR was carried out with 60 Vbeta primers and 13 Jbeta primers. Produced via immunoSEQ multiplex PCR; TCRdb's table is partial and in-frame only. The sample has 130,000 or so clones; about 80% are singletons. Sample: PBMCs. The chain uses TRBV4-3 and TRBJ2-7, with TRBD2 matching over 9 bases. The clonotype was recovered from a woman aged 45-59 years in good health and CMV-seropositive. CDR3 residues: CASSQGSGREGAYEQYF. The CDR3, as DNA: TGCGCCAGCAGCCAAGGTAGCGGGAGAGAAGGGGCCTACGAGCAGTACTTC.